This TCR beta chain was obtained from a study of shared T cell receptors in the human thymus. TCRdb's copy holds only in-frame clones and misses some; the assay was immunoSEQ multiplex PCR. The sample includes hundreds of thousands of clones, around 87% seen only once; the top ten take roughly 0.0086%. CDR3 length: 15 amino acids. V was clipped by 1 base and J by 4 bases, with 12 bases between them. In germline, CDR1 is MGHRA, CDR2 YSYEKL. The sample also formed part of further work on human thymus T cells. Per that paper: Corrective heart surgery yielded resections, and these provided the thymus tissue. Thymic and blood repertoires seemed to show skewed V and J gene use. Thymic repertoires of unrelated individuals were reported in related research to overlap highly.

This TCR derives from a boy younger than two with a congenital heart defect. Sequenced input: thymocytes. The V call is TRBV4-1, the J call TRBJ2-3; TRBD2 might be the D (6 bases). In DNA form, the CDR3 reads TGCGCCAGCAGCCAAGCCGGGGGTAGTGCAGATACGCAGTATTTT. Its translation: CASSQAGGSADTQYF.